Listed here are 17 T cell receptor beta chains from one sample, sequenced in a study of cytomegalovirus exposure and HLA in healthy donors. The PCR was carried out with 60 Vbeta primers and 13 Jbeta primers. Clones were read by immunoSEQ multiplex PCR, and TCRdb kept only the in-frame ones, dropping some. The table lists roughly 120,000 clones, 80% of them singletons. Source material: PBMCs. These receptors originate from a female donor in good health and CMV-seropositive.

The CDR3 DNA reads as TGTGCCAGCAGTCACTTCATGGGGACATTGCTTTATAGCAATCAGCCCCAGCATTTT. This sequence encodes CASSHFMGTLLYSNQPQHF. The chain joins TRBV28 to TRBJ1-5, with D perhaps matching TRBD1 (6 bases). The CDR3 has 19 amino acids. From germline, CDR1 is MDHEN and CDR2 SYDVKM. Trimming stripped 5 bases from V and 0 bases from J, with 23 bases between.

The V and J genes are TRBV11-2 and TRBJ2-1; 7 nucleotides align to TRBD1. Trimming cost V 3 bases and J 5 bases; bases outside gene matches: 4. CDR1 is SGHAT and CDR2 is FQNNGV in the germline V gene. CDR3 size: 14 residues. CDR3 sequence reads: CASSFGQVDNEQFF. CDR3 coding DNA: TGTGCCAGCAGCTTTGGACAGGTGGACAATGAGCAGTTCTTC.

The chain is built from TRBV4-1 and TRBJ1-2; TRBD1 agrees at 7 bases. CDR1 MGHRA and CDR2 YSYEKL come from the germline V gene. The CDR3 runs to 20 residues. V trimming: 1 base; J trimming: 3 bases; junction bases outside the gene matches: 20. DNA for the CDR3: TGCGCCAGCAGCCAAGGCGGGCTAGGAGAAGGGGGCAGCCAATACTATGGCTACACCTTC. This translates into CASSQGGLGEGGSQYYGYTF.

V usage is TRBV9 and J usage is TRBJ2-2; TRBD2 might be the D (5 bases). V was trimmed by 3 bases and J by 3 bases, leaving 9 bases between them. Germline V CDR1 and CDR2: SGDLS, YYNGEE. This CDR3 region has 14 residues. The DNA for the CDR3 is TGTGCCAGCAGCGGGGGAGCCTACACCGGGGAGCTGTTTTTT. It specifies CASSGGAYTGELFF.

The chain carries TRBV11-2 and TRBJ2-7; D ambiguous. CDR3 size: 13 residues. V gave up 2 bases and J gave up 9 bases, with 14 bases separating them. Germline loops: CDR1 SGHAT, CDR2 FQNNGV. CDR3 residues: CASSLPPFGGQYF. For the CDR3, the DNA is TGTGCCAGCAGCTTACCCCCCTTTGGCGGGCAGTACTTC.

The V call is TRBV14, the J call TRBJ1-2; 9 bases fit TRBD1. CDR1 is SGHDN, CDR2 FVKESK, per germline. This CDR3 is 17 amino acids long. Trimming took 0 bases from V and 5 from J; bases not matched to a gene: 10. CDR3 nucleotides: TGTGCCAGCAGCCAAGAGGGGCCGACAGGGGGATTTTATGGCTACACCTTC. This codes for CASSQEGPTGGFYGYTF. Full variable domain (rest looked up from reference TRBV14 and TRBJ1-2): EAGVTQFPSHSVIEKGQTVTLRCDPISGHDNLYWYRRVMGKEIKFLLHFVKESKQDESGMPNNRFLAERTGGTYSTLKVQPAELEDSGVYFCASSQEGPTGGFYGYTFGSGTRLTVV.

The chain employs TRBV18 and TRBJ1-5, with 10 bases lining up with TRBD1. The V segment lost 6 bases and the J segment 12 bases; nucleotides outside the gene matches: 14. This CDR3 is 15 amino acids long. The germline V gene has CDR1 KGHSH and CDR2 LQKENI. CDR3 protein: CASSLETGGFQIQHF. The CDR3 DNA reads as TGTGCCAGCTCCCTCGAGACAGGGGGCTTCCAGATCCAGCATTTT.

With respect to this clone: A read error may account for a junction end that differs from germline. The chain uses TRBV7-9 and TRBJ1-2; D unresolved. The germline gives CDR1 SEHNR, CDR2 FQNEAQ (reference sequence). The CDR3 is 12 residues long. CDR3 residues: CSSSRANYGYTF. CDR3 bases: TGTTCCAGCAGCCGAGCTAACTATGGCTACACCTTC.

The chain recombines TRBV5-1 with TRBJ2-7; no clear D gene. V dropped 4 bases and J dropped 2 bases, with 4 bases sitting between them. This CDR3 comprises 11 residues. Germline values: CDR1 SGHRS, CDR2 YFSETQ. For the CDR3, the DNA is TGCGCCAGCAGCCAAACCTACGAGCAGTACTTC. It is translated as CASSQTYEQYF.

This chain uses TRBV6-5 with TRBJ2-1; TRBD2 aligns across 7 bases. Germline assignment: CDR1 MNHEY and CDR2 SVGAGI. J was trimmed by 12 bases and V by 2 bases; bases with no gene match: 10. CDR3 length equals 14 residues. The CDR3 coding sequence is TGTGCCAGCAGTTACGACGGACTAGGAAGATCGCAGTTCTTC. Translating gives CASSYDGLGRSQFF.

This clone was detected once. The chain uses TRBV7-2 and TRBJ1-4; D not resolved. V lost 0 bases, J lost 1 base, and 6 bases lay in between. The CDR3 is 15 residues long. Germline V gene lookup returns CDR1 SGHTA and CDR2 FQGNSA. CDR3 sequence reads: CASSLARGTNEKLFF. The CDR3 DNA reads TGTGCCAGCAGCTTAGCGCGGGGAACTAATGAAAAACTGTTTTTT. Supplemented by reference TRBV7-2 and TRBJ1-4, the full variable domain reads GAGVSQSPSNKVTEKGKDVELRCDPISGHTALYWYRQSLGQGLEFLIYFQGNSAPDKSGLPSDRFSAERTGGSVSTLTIQRTQQEDSAVYLCASSLARGTNEKLFFGSGTQLSVL.

Of note for this clone: The DNA is left out, because the CDR3 cannot be placed on it with certainty; the CDR3 is given as TCRdb lists it. The genes are TRBV10-3 and TRBJ1-1; the table's D call TRBD1 went unverified against the DNA. The CDR3 is 13 residues long, counting both termini. Germline lookup yields CDR1 ENHRY and CDR2 SYGVKD. This CDR3 is CAISAGADFRAFF.

This chain connects TRBV5-1 to TRBJ2-7; possible D gene TRBD2, 6 bases. V lost 4 bases and J lost 0, with 11 bases in between. This CDR3 has 14 residues. Germline CDR1 is SGHRS and CDR2 is YFSETQ. This CDR3 is CASSTSGSSYEQYF. The CDR3 DNA reads TGCGCCAGCAGCACATCCGGGAGCTCCTACGAGCAGTACTTC.

This chain's CDR3 is CASSSHYGETQYF. CDR3 DNA: TGTGCCAGCAGTTCGCACTACGGTGAGACCCAGTACTTC. This chain links TRBV6-5 with TRBJ2-5, with D unresolved. Per germline, CDR1 MNHEY and CDR2 SVGAGI. Trimming cost V 4 bases and J 5 bases, with 11 bases left between them. The CDR3 extends over 13 amino acids.

Comment on this clone: In this CDR3 the conserved last residue, phenylalanine or tryptophan, is missing, so a read error is likely. The chain uses TRBV6-5 and TRBJ1-1; 7 bases match TRBD1. Losses at the gene ends were 7 bases for V and 5 bases for J; bases not matched to a gene: 7. CDR1 and CDR2 (germline): MNHEY, SVGAGI. This CDR3 contains 13 residues. CDR3 sequence: CASTLSRGTEAFS. The CDR3 DNA sequence: TGTGCCAGCACCCTCTCCAGGGGGACTGAAGCTTTCTCT.

This clone was recorded once. V gene TRBV5-6 combines with J gene TRBJ2-2; perhaps TRBD2 as D (6 bases). With 1 base removed from V and 2 bases from J, the gap between germline ends came to 12 bases. There are 16 residues in the CDR3. Germline CDR1 reads SGHDT; CDR2 reads YYEEEE. CDR3 nucleotides: TGTGCCAGCAGCTTGTTGGGCGGGGTAAACACCGGGGAGCTGTTTTTT. Its translation: CASSLLGGVNTGELFF.

The chain combines TRBV5-5 with TRBJ1-6, with D possibly matching TRBD1 (6 bases). CDR1 is SGHKS, CDR2 YYEKEE, per germline (reference sequence). Trimming left V 4 bases short and J 0 bases short, with 11 bases between. CDR3 length: 16 residues. CDR3 bases: TGTGCCAGCAGCCCGGAAGGGGGCTCCTATAATTCACCCCTCCACTTT. Translating gives CASSPEGGSYNSPLHF. Filled out from reference TRBV5-5 and TRBJ1-6, the complete variable domain reads DAGVTQSPTHLIKTRGQQVTLRCSPISGHKSVSWYQQVLGQGPQFIFQYYEKEERGRGNFPDRFSARQFPNYSSELNVNALLLGDSALYLCASSPEGGSYNSPLHFGNGTRLTVT.